This note documents a single TCR beta chain sequence. This entry is derived from a study of blood T cell repertoires in COVID-19. TCRdb keeps only in-frame clones here, not all; method: immunoSEQ multiplex PCR. This repertoire shows hundreds of thousands of clones, nearly 90% found once; its top ten account for around 0.98%. Trimming took off 3 bases at V and 3 bases at J, with 15 bases between the two ends. Germline loops: CDR1 LGHDT, CDR2 YNNKEL (reference sequence). The CDR3 covers 15 residues. It was during active infection that Seattle patients were enrolled and then longitudinally followed. What was sequenced was peripheral blood. The rearrangement joins TRBV3-1 (or the pseudogene TRBV3-2) to TRBJ2-7; D possibly corresponds to TRBD2 (6 bases). This sequence originates from a woman in her thirties or forties with COVID-19, enrolled during active disease. CDR3 coding DNA: TGTGCCAGCAGCCAGGTTCGGGGAGGCGGCTACGAGCAGTACTTC. Translating it yields CASSQVRGGGYEQYF.